This T cell receptor beta chain stems from a study of cytomegalovirus exposure and HLA in healthy donors. Study results and caveats: Cytomegalovirus-associated TCR beta chains were listed, numbering 164.

Comment on this clone: Its target is unknown.

PCR employed 60 Vbeta and 13 Jbeta primers. The protocol was immunoSEQ multiplex PCR, while the TCRdb copy is restricted to in-frame clones and leaves out a portion. The sample lists about 160,000 clones, 85% occurring once. The material sequenced was PBMCs. The sequence came from a man aged 18 to 30 in good health and CMV-seropositive.

The CDR3 DNA reads TGTGCCAGCAGCGTAGGCTGGCAGGGGCCCGAGCAGTACTTC. Translated: CASSVGWQGPEQYF. V gene TRBV9 combines with J gene TRBJ2-7, with D perhaps matching TRBD1 (6 bases). Germline values: CDR1 SGDLS, CDR2 YYNGEE. The germline V and J ends were trimmed by 0 bases and 6 bases, with 13 bases remaining between them. CDR3 length equals 14 residues.